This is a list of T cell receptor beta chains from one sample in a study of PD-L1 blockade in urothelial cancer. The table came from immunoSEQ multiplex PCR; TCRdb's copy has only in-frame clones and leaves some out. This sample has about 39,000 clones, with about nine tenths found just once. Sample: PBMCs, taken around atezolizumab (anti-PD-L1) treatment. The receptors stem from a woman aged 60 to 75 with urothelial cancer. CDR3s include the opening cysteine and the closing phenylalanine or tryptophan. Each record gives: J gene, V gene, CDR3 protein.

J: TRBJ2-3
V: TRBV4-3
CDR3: CASSQGLAGSNTDTQYF

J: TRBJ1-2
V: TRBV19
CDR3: CASSVGTGDYGYTF

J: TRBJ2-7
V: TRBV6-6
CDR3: CASSSTGQGSYEQYF

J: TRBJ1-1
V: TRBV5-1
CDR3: CASSLRTTNTEAFF

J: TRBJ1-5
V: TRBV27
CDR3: CASSLTGGYQPQHF

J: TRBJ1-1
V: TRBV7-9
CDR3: CASSPSTGVAFF

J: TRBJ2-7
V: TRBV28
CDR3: CASSLGAGASYEQYF

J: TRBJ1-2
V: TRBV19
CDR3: CASVKGGGYGYTF

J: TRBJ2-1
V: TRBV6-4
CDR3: CASSASGINEQFF

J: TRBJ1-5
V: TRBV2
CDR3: CASQRQYSNQPQHF

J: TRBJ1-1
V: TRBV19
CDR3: CASSMPPGTEAFF

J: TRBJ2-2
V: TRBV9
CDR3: CASSPTTGSGTGELFF

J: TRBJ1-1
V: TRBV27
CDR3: CASSPQGLGYTEAFF

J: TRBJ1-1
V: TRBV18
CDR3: CASSPLDLDLTEAFF

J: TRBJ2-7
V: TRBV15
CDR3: CATLLGGSSYEQYF

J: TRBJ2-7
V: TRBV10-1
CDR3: CASNPATSGRPRVFEQYF

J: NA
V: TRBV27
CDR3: CASSLGLGASYEQYF

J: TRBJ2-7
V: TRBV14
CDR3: CASSQESDNGNRDRGRNEQYF

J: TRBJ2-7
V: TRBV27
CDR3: CASSHGQGSPYEQYF

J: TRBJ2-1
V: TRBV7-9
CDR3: CASSLAPSRGGEQFF

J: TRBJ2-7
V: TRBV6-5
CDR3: CASSYTSGRYEQYF

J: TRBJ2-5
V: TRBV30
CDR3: CAWSVGTGETQYF

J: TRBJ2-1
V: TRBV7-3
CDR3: CASSPTGTDQYNEQFF

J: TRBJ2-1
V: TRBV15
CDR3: CATSSLAGGWDNEQFF

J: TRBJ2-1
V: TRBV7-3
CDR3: CASSLTTRSYNEQFF

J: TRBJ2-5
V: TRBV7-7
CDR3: CASSPGTGETQYF

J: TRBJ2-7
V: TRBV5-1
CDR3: CASSSGQGAGEQYF

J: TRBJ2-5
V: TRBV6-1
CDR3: CASSEYAGVMLTQYF

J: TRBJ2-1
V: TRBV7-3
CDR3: CASSSTSGLYNEQFF

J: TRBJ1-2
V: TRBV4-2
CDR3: CASSAGLFSYGYTF

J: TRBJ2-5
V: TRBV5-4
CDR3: CASSPVLQETQYF

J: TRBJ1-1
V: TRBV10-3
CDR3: CAISRTGENTEAFF

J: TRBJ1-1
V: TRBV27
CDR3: CASMVRQNTEAFF

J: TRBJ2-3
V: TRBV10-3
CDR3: CAITGALAGEGRDTQYF

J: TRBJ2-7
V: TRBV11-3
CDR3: CASSLGRDSDEQYF

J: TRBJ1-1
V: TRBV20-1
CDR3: CSARGNTEAFF

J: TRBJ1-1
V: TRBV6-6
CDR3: CASSKTALNTEAFF

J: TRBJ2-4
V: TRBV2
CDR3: CASIHRPVTKNIQYF

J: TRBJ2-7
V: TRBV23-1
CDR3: CASSQSKSSGSYEQYF

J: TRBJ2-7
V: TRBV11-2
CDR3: CASSLDLGVYEQYF

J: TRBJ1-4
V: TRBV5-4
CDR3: CASSSQRGFEKLFF

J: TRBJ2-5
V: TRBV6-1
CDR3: CASEGGTLAQYF

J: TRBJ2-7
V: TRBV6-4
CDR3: CASSLSKPGLAELQQYF

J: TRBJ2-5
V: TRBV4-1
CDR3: CASSQGLRQETQYF

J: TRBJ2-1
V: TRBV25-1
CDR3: CASSGAGTGYDQQFF

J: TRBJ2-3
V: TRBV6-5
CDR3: CASSRTSGGIDTQYF

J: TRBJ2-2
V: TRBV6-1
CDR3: CASKGQGNTGELFF

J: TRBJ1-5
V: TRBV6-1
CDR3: CASSWGLRSNQPQHF

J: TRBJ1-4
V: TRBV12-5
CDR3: CASGLFAGNEKLFF

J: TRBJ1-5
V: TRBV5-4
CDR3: CASSPGTGPNQPQHF

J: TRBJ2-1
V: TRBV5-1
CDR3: CASSTSGTGGYNEQFF

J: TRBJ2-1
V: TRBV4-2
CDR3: CASSHSTSEQFF

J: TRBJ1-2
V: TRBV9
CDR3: CASSVGNRGFSNYGYTF

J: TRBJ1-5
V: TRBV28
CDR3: CAAERDRRSSFNQPQHF

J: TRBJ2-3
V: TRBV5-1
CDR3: CASRLQGAADTQYF

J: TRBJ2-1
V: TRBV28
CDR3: CASSLAQGNEQFF

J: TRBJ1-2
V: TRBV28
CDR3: CASRETSQGAQRIYTF

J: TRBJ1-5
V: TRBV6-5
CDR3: CASSHRDSQPQHF